This TCR beta chain was retrieved from a study of CXCR3-negative and CXCR3-positive naive CD8 T cells. Comments on this clonotype: Antigen: not known.

CDR3 length: 14 residues. Germline assignment: CDR1 MNHEY and CDR2 SVGAGI. Points from the study as a whole: Both naive subsets, CXCR3-negative and CXCR3-positive, displayed similar TRBV-TRBJ usage, unlike memory cells. Expression of CXCR3 was partially reduced after cryopreservation, and fresh PBMCs were used in most assays.

It was by 5' RACE with UMI labels that the TRB cDNA libraries were prepared. Reprocessing the 5' RACE reads, TCRdb reports a single entry for every CDR3 protein and omits DNA. The sample shows 50,000 to 65,000 distinct CDR3 sequences, and around 4% sits with its ten largest clones. The V and J genes are TRBV6-5 and TRBJ1-1; TCRdb lists TRBD1, though no DNA is available to test this call. This receptor was obtained from a human donor in good health. Some clones in this sample may be carry-over from other donors' samples. The sample taken for sequencing was naive CXCR3- CD8+ T cells from blood. This sample's subset: CD45RO-CCR7+CD27+CD95- naive CD8+ T cells lacking CXCR3 (TNR3-). CDR3 region: CASSYTKGGTEAFF.